The 20 T cell receptor beta chains given below trace back to one sample, sequenced in a study of vaccination effects on CD4 cells after COVID-19. Under the ViraFEST assay, PBMC were stimulated with viral peptide pools so that antigen-specific CD4+ T cells expanded. Sequencing was performed afterwards. Culture proceeded for approximately nine days, and CD4+ T cells were then isolated. Each participant received a vaccine that was either BNT162b2 or mRNA-1273, given as two doses. No antigen has been assigned to these receptors. The data were produced by immunoSEQ multiplex PCR, yet TCRdb's version contains in-frame clones alone and is incomplete. Among 30,000 to 40,000 clones listed, 72% were seen once. Sequences were derived from CD4+ T cells from PBMCs cultured with HCoV-229E spike peptides, sampled after COVID-19 vaccination. Every receptor here comes from a human donor who received a COVID-19 vaccine.

V usage is TRBV7-9 and J usage is TRBJ2-2; unclear D gene. Germline V gene lookup returns CDR1 SEHNR and CDR2 FQNEAQ (reference sequence). The CDR3 length is 18 residues. The V end was cut by 1 base, the J end by 6 bases, with 21 bases between. The CDR3 DNA follows: TGTGCCAGCAGCTTAGTCGTGCTTGATCTAGGAGAGGCCGGGGAGCTGTTTTTT. Translation gives CASSLVVLDLGEAGELFF.

The chain recombines TRBV7-2 with TRBJ2-7, with D perhaps given as TRBD1 or TRBD2 (6 bases each). The germline V gene encodes CDR1 SGHTA and CDR2 FQGNSA. The V gene lost 0 bases and the J gene lost 4 bases, with 13 bases spanning the gap. This CDR3 is built from 15 residues. CDR3 sequence (DNA): TGTGCCAGCAGCTTAGCGGGGGGCCCCGGATACGAGCAGTACTTC. The encoded protein is CASSLAGGPGYEQYF. The full variable domain, with the rest looked up from reference TRBV7-2 and TRBJ2-7, is GAGVSQSPSNKVTEKGKDVELRCDPISGHTALYWYRQSLGQGLEFLIYFQGNSAPDKSGLPSDRFSAERTGGSVSTLTIQRTQQEDSAVYLCASSLAGGPGYEQYFGPGTRLTVT.

The gene calls are TRBV12-3 or TRBV12-4 and TRBJ1-1; D not resolved. Trimming removed 3 bases from V and 3 bases from J, with 8 bases in between. This CDR3 is 13 amino acids long. This CDR3 reads CASSFSEHTEAFF. CDR3 nucleotides: TGTGCCAGCAGTTTCTCGGAACACACTGAAGCTTTCTTT.

CDR3 sequence (DNA): TGCGCCAGCAGCTTGGTAGGGGACAGGGGGCGGGAGCAGTACTTC. Protein sequence: CASSLVGDRGREQYF. The chain employs TRBV5-1 and TRBJ2-7, with 12 bases fitting TRBD1. This CDR3 is built from 15 residues. V lost 0 bases and J lost 7; bases outside the gene matches: 5. Looked up from germline, CDR1 is SGHRS and CDR2 is YFSETQ.

This clone came up once. The chain employs TRBV18 and TRBJ2-3; 8 bases are shared with TRBD1. This CDR3 spans 17 amino acids. The germline gives CDR1 KGHSH, CDR2 LQKENI. The V and J ends lost 3 bases and 2 bases, in that order; junction bases with no gene match: 10. In nucleotides, the CDR3 is TGTGCCAGCTCACCGCTCTCTGGACAGGGACTCACAGATACGCAGTATTTT. Its translation is CASSPLSGQGLTDTQYF.

V gene TRBV7-9 combines with J gene TRBJ1-5; D gene uncertain. Trimming removed 1 base from V and 6 bases from J, with 13 bases in between. Germline CDR1 SEHNR, CDR2 FQNEAQ (reference sequence). This CDR3 is 15 amino acids long. CDR3 region: CASSLEAGKGQPQHF. The CDR3 DNA reads TGTGCCAGCAGCTTAGAAGCGGGCAAGGGTCAGCCCCAGCATTTT.

This clone was detected only a few times. V gene TRBV7-2 combines with J gene TRBJ1-1; D is possibly TRBD1 (6 bases). Trimming took off 3 bases at V and 6 bases at J, with 14 bases between the two ends. Germline V gene sequence: CDR1 SGHTA, CDR2 FQGNSA. The CDR3 is 14 residues long. Here the CDR3 DNA reads TGTGCCAGCAGCTTGGTAGGGGGGAGGGCTGAAGCTTTCTTT. Protein: CASSLVGGRAEAFF.

This clone was recorded only once. V gene TRBV9 combines with J gene TRBJ2-5; tentative D call: TRBD1 (6 bases). Germline V gives CDR1 SGDLS, CDR2 YYNGEE. The CDR3 extends over 13 amino acids. Trimming took 6 bases from V and 2 from J, leaving 11 bases between them. DNA of the CDR3: TGTGCCAGCAACCCGACAGGACAAGAGACCCAGTACTTC. Encoded protein: CASNPTGQETQYF.

V and J are TRBV3-1 (or the pseudogene TRBV3-2) and TRBJ2-3; 14 positions match TRBD2. Germline V gene lookup returns CDR1 LGHDT and CDR2 YNNKEL (reference sequence). This CDR3 has 17 amino acids. Trimming removed 2 bases from V and 7 bases from J; junction bases left unmatched: 8. DNA for the CDR3: TGTGCCAGCAGCCAACGCGGACTAGCGGGAGGTCGGAATACGCAGTATTTT. This sequence encodes CASSQRGLAGGRNTQYF.

The chain's CDR3 is CASSLGTSSYNEQFF. Written as DNA, the CDR3 is TGTGCCAGCAGTTTGGGGACTAGCTCCTACAATGAGCAGTTCTTC. V gene TRBV27 combines with J gene TRBJ2-1; 8 bases agree with TRBD2. Germline V gene lookup returns CDR1 MNHEY and CDR2 SMNVEV (reference sequence). This CDR3 comprises 15 residues. V lost 3 bases, J lost 0 bases, and 1 base stayed unmatched.

CDR3 nucleotides: TGTGCCAGCAGTTACCCCGGACAGCAAGAGACCCAGTACTTC. As protein: CASSYPGQQETQYF. The chain uses TRBV6-5 and TRBJ2-5; possibly TRBD1 for D (6 bases). The CDR3 consists of 14 residues. Germline V gene sequence: CDR1 MNHEY, CDR2 SVGAGI. The V gene lost 2 bases and the J gene lost 2 bases, with 9 bases spanning the gap.

V gene TRBV6-5 combines with J gene TRBJ1-1, with unresolved D. V was pared by 8 bases and J by 5 bases, with 18 bases between. The CDR3 runs 14 residues. Germline V CDR1 and CDR2: MNHEY, SVGAGI. The CDR3 here is CASGTTRGGTEAFF. CDR3 nucleotide sequence: TGTGCCAGCGGTACCACGCGGGGAGGGACTGAAGCTTTCTTT.

The chain joins TRBV3-1 (or the pseudogene TRBV3-2) to TRBJ2-6; no clear D gene. This CDR3 comprises 15 residues. CDR1 LGHDT and CDR2 YNNKEL come from the germline V gene (reference sequence). V shed 2 bases and J shed 0 bases, with 5 bases lying between them. The CDR3 bases are TGTGCCAGCAGCCAATTGCGCTCTGGGGCCAACGTCCTGACTTTC. This codes for CASSQLRSGANVLTF.

The chain has TRBV6-5 and TRBJ2-7; tentatively, D is TRBD2 (5 bases). V was trimmed by 0 bases and J by 4 bases, leaving 13 bases between them. Germline CDR1 and CDR2: MNHEY and SVGAGI. CDR3 length: 15 residues. CDR3 sequence (DNA): TGTGCCAGCAGTTACTCGCGGGTAGGGATTTACGAGCAGTACTTC. This codes for CASSYSRVGIYEQYF.

This chain uses TRBV13 with TRBJ1-2, with D uncertain. Per the germline V gene, CDR1 is PRHDT and CDR2 is FYEKMQ (reference sequence). Trimming cost V 6 bases and J 2 bases, with 13 bases left between them. The CDR3 is 14 amino acids. The CDR3 nucleotides read TGTGCCAGCAGACAACTGGGCGGAAACTATGGCTACACCTTC. Amino acids: CASRQLGGNYGYTF.

The chain carries TRBV25-1 and TRBJ2-7; D remains unclear. V was clipped by 3 bases and J by 2 bases, with 8 bases between them. Germline V gene sequence: CDR1 MGHDK, CDR2 SYGVNS. The CDR3 extends over 13 amino acids. In nucleotides, the CDR3 is TGTGCCAGCAGTGAGGCGCTCACCTACGAGCAGTACTTC. It translates to CASSEALTYEQYF.

This clone appeared a single time. This chain uses TRBV27 with TRBJ1-1, with a possible D match to TRBD1 (6 bases). The CDR3 totals 14 residues. Trimming removed 2 bases from V and 4 bases from J, with 11 bases in between. CDR1 is MNHEY and CDR2 is SMNVEV in the germline V gene (reference sequence). DNA of the CDR3: TGTGCCAGCAGTTTAAACAGGGTTGGCACTGAAGCTTTCTTT. Protein sequence: CASSLNRVGTEAFF.

The chain uses TRBV7-2 and TRBJ1-2, with no clear D. Germline CDR1 is SGHTA and CDR2 is FQGNSA. CDR3 length: 13 amino acids. V lost 3 bases and J 5 bases, leaving 10 bases between the germline ends. The CDR3 protein is CASSLETRYGYTF. In DNA, the CDR3 is TGTGCCAGCAGCTTGGAGACCCGATATGGCTACACCTTC.

The chain combines TRBV4-1 with TRBJ2-1; the match to TRBD2 covers 12 bases. Germline-derived CDR1 and CDR2 are MGHRA and YSYEKL. CDR3 size: 19 residues. V gave up 0 bases and J gave up 0 bases; unmatched junction bases: 6. The CDR3 nucleotides are TGCGCCAGCAGCCAAGAGGGACTAGCGGGTGGGCGCTCCTACAATGAGCAGTTCTTC. Residues: CASSQEGLAGGRSYNEQFF.

This rearrangement joins TRBV5-6 to TRBJ1-2; 11 positions agree with TRBD1. Germline values: CDR1 SGHDT, CDR2 YYEEEE. The trim removed 6 bases at V and 8 bases at J, leaving 9 bases unmatched. The length of the CDR3 is 14 residues. CDR3 nucleotides: TGTGCCAGCAACTTACCGGACAGGGGGCTGGGCTACACCTTC. Protein product: CASNLPDRGLGYTF.